This entry features one T cell receptor beta chain sequence. What it binds is unknown. The CDR3 length is 14 residues. Per the germline V gene, CDR1 is SNHLY and CDR2 is FYNNEI. V lost 5 bases and J lost 0, with 11 bases in between. A patient was excluded if there was uncontrolled infection, other autoimmune disease, pregnancy or lactation. These data come from a study of T cells in Graves' hyperthyroidism and ophthalmopathy. Whole-study findings and limits: Blood shared most expanded thyroid clonotypes above 0.001.

RNA transcripts served as the template for amplifying TCR beta CDR3 regions. First-round RT-PCR of the TCR CDR3 relied on the HTBI primer set. Each CDR3 protein is one row after TCRdb ran MiXCR on the multiplex PCR reads. The data contain 600,000 or so distinct CDR3 sequences, roughly 50% of them seen just once; the ten biggest clones take up about 8.2%. This rearrangement joins TRBV2 to TRBJ2-7; D is unclear. The sequenced sample consisted of peripheral blood or thyroid tissue (not recorded which). The sequence came from a young woman with Graves' hyperthyroidism. For the CDR3, the DNA is TGTGCCAGCAGTTTCACTTCTCGCTCCTACGAGCAGTACTTC. Protein product: CASSFTSRSYEQYF.